The 32 T cell receptor beta chains listed next were all sequenced from one sample in a study of monozygotic twins with inflammatory bowel disease. TCRdb reworked the 5' RACE reads into one entry per CDR3 protein, no DNA. In total, the table holds more than 300,000 distinct CDR3 sequences. Sequencing was performed on blood. These receptors came from a human donor with ulcerative colitis or Crohn's disease, or a healthy co-twin of an affected twin (not recorded which).

The V gene is TRBV13, the J gene TRBJ2-3; lacking DNA, the TRBD2 call made by TCRdb goes unchecked. Germline V lookup: CDR1 PRHDT, CDR2 FYEKMQ (reference sequence). The CDR3 has 14 residues. The CDR3 sequence is CASSTLVGADTQYF.

This chain connects TRBV7-2 to TRBJ2-7; lacking DNA, the TRBD2 call made by TCRdb goes unchecked. This CDR3 is 15 amino acids long. The germline V gene has CDR1 SGHTA and CDR2 FQGNSA. Here the CDR3 reads CASSPRAAYSYEQYF.

The chain is built from TRBV11-1 and TRBJ2-2; checking the TCRdb D call of TRBD1 is not possible without DNA. The CDR3 covers 18 residues. The germline V gene has CDR1 SGHAT and CDR2 FQDESV (reference sequence). This chain's CDR3 is CASSTDRVYTKNTGELFF.

This chain joins TRBV20-1 and TRBJ1-1. Germline assignment: CDR1 DFQATT and CDR2 SNEGSKA (reference sequence). This CDR3 is built from 14 residues. CDR3 region: CSARDDGMNTEAFF.

The chain couples TRBV9 to TRBJ2-1; with no DNA, the TCRdb D assignment of TRBD1 cannot be verified. CDR3 length equals 14 residues. From germline, CDR1 is SGDLS and CDR2 YYNGEE. The CDR3 region is CASSGGQGGDEQFF.

The chain carries TRBV12-3 or TRBV12-4 and TRBJ1-5; the D call from TCRdb, TRBD1, cannot be confirmed without DNA. CDR3 length: 15 amino acids. CDR3 in amino acids: CASSPRTGLNQPQHF.

V gene TRBV5-1 combines with J gene TRBJ2-1. CDR3 length equals 15 residues. Germline V gives CDR1 SGHRS, CDR2 YFSETQ. This chain's CDR3 is CASSLIGGDYNEQFF. Using reference TRBV5-1 and TRBJ2-1 for the parts outside the CDR3, the full variable domain is KAGVTQTPRYLIKTRGQQVTLSCSPISGHRSVSWYQQTPGQGLQFLFEYFSETQRNKGNFPGRFSGRQFSNSRSEMNVSTLELGDSALYLCASSLIGGDYNEQFFGPGTRLTVL.

CDR3 sequence: CSVDPKGSGYNEQFF. The V gene is TRBV29-1, the J gene TRBJ2-1; the TCRdb D gene call, TRBD1, has no DNA to confirm it. Germline-derived CDR1 and CDR2 are SQVTM and ANQGSEA. This CDR3 contains 15 residues.

The chain recombines TRBV7-2 with TRBJ2-7; the D call from TCRdb, TRBD1, cannot be confirmed without DNA. The CDR3 runs to 16 residues. Germline assignment: CDR1 SGHTA and CDR2 FQGNSA. The CDR3 sequence: CASSLDRQGNLREQYF.

The chain links TRBV5-6 to TRBJ2-4. Germline values: CDR1 SGHDT, CDR2 YYEEEE. The CDR3 is 16 amino acids. The CDR3 loop reads CASSLMDALAKNIQYF.

The chain has TRBV7-9 and TRBJ2-7; there is no DNA to check the TCRdb D call of TRBD2. This CDR3 is built from 17 residues. CDR1 and CDR2 from the germline V gene are SEHNR and FQNEAQ (reference sequence). CDR3 region: CASSPNEPGLKSYEQYF.

The chain employs TRBV2 and TRBJ2-7; TCRdb lists TRBD1, though no DNA is available to test this call. The germline V gene has CDR1 SNHLY and CDR2 FYNNEI. The CDR3 loop spans 15 amino acids. The CDR3: CASSVRQGARDEQYF.

The chain combines TRBV12-3 or TRBV12-4 with TRBJ1-4. This CDR3 comprises 14 residues. The CDR3 is CASSPRTNNEKLFF.

The CDR3 reads CASSPSRPDRSGANVLTF. The gene calls are TRBV12-3 or TRBV12-4 and TRBJ2-6. The CDR3 runs to 18 residues.

The chain has TRBV7-2 and TRBJ1-5; TCRdb returns TRBD1, unconfirmable since there is no DNA. CDR1 and CDR2 from the germline V gene are SGHTA and FQGNSA. This CDR3 has 15 residues. CDR3 region: CASSLSDRSNQPQHF.

The V call is TRBV7-9, the J call TRBJ2-7; with no DNA, the TCRdb D assignment of TRBD1 cannot be verified. The CDR3 covers 13 residues. CDR1 is SEHNR, CDR2 FQNEAQ, per germline (reference sequence). CDR3 sequence reads: CASSFNRGYEQYF.

The J gene is TRBJ2-7, the V gene TRBV24-1. Germline assignment: CDR1 KGHDR and CDR2 SFDVKD. The CDR3 covers 13 residues. The CDR3 loop is CAALRQRCYEQYF.

The J gene is TRBJ1-3, the V gene TRBV14. The CDR3 has 13 residues. The V gene's germline CDR1 is SGHDN and CDR2 FVKESK. CDR3 protein: CASSQNSGNTIYF.

CDR3 in amino acids: CATGQGGQPQHF. The J gene is TRBJ1-5, the V gene TRBV24-1; TCRdb reports TRBD1, a call that lacks DNA to check it against. Germline lookup yields CDR1 KGHDR and CDR2 SFDVKD. This CDR3 contains 12 residues.

The chain carries TRBV7-2 and TRBJ2-7; the TCRdb call, TRBD1, lacks DNA for checking. The CDR3 loop spans 15 amino acids. Germline lookup yields CDR1 SGHTA and CDR2 FQGNSA. CDR3 sequence reads: CASSWGRSWIDEQYF. Complete variable domain (other parts from reference TRBV7-2 and TRBJ2-7): GAGVSQSPSNKVTEKGKDVELRCDPISGHTALYWYRQSLGQGLEFLIYFQGNSAPDKSGLPSDRFSAERTGGSVSTLTIQRTQQEDSAVYLCASSWGRSWIDEQYFGPGTRLTVT.

V usage is TRBV20-1 and J usage is TRBJ1-5; checking the TCRdb D call of TRBD1 is not possible without DNA. The CDR3 covers 16 residues. Per the germline V gene, CDR1 is DFQATT and CDR2 is SNEGSKA (reference sequence). The CDR3 sequence is CSARDRRVGSNQPQHF.

The CDR3 spells CASSLRTGGWYEQYF. The rearrangement uses TRBV27 and TRBJ2-7; TCRdb lists TRBD1, though no DNA is available to test this call. The CDR3 is 15 amino acids. Germline-derived CDR1 and CDR2 are MNHEY and SMNVEV (reference sequence).

The J gene is TRBJ2-1, the V gene TRBV11-2; TCRdb reports TRBD2, a call that lacks DNA to check it against. The CDR3 length is 16 residues. Germline V CDR1 and CDR2: SGHAT, FQNNGV. The CDR3 region is CASSRLAGARYNEQFF.

This chain joins TRBV11-2 and TRBJ1-5. The germline V gene has CDR1 SGHAT and CDR2 FQNNGV. The CDR3 contains 13 residues. The CDR3 loop reads CASSVDRIGPQHF.

The V call is TRBV20-1, the J call TRBJ1-1. Germline assignment: CDR1 DFQATT and CDR2 SNEGSKA (reference sequence). The CDR3 is 13 amino acids. CDR3: CSAREDLNTEAFF.

The chain joins TRBV7-2 to TRBJ1-6; the TRBD1 assignment by TCRdb is unverifiable without DNA. CDR1 is SGHTA, CDR2 FQGNSA, per germline. CDR3 length: 14 residues. Here the CDR3 reads CASSSGQGNSPLHF.

J is TRBJ1-1 and V is TRBV20-1; lacking DNA, the TRBD1 call made by TCRdb goes unchecked. Germline V gene sequence: CDR1 DFQATT, CDR2 SNEGSKA (reference sequence). This CDR3 has 13 residues. The CDR3 region is CSAPGTGGTEAFF.

V gene TRBV27 combines with J gene TRBJ2-7; TCRdb outputs TRBD2, but without DNA this stays unchecked. Germline V gene lookup returns CDR1 MNHEY and CDR2 SMNVEV (reference sequence). The CDR3 contains 16 residues. CDR3 residues: CASTPTAASGAYEQYF.

V gene TRBV10-3 combines with J gene TRBJ2-7; TCRdb proposes TRBD1, but this gene call is untestable without DNA. CDR3 length: 14 residues. From germline, CDR1 is ENHRY and CDR2 SYGVKD. The CDR3 here is CAISDGQAGYEQYF.

The chain links TRBV15 to TRBJ2-5; the D gene TCRdb calls, TRBD1, cannot be checked with no DNA. Germline V gene sequence: CDR1 LNHNV, CDR2 YYDKDF (reference sequence). The CDR3 has 13 amino acids. The CDR3 loop reads CATRTGGRETQYF.

The chain is built from TRBV7-8 and TRBJ2-2; TCRdb picks TRBD1, but there is no DNA to check that call. Germline CDR1 and CDR2: SGHVS and FQNEAQ. CDR3 length equals 18 residues. The CDR3 region is CASAPRLAGHSGAGELFF.

The CDR3 spells CSARSPPNTEAFF. The chain uses TRBV20-1 and TRBJ1-1. CDR1 and CDR2 from the germline V gene are DFQATT and SNEGSKA (reference sequence). The CDR3 has 13 amino acids.